This T cell receptor (beta chain) comes out of a study of blood T cell repertoires in COVID-19. Germline-derived CDR1 and CDR2 are SGHTA and FQGTGA. V lost 5 bases and J 5 bases, leaving 21 bases between the germline ends. The CDR3 sequence is 17 residues long. Sequenced by immunoSEQ multiplex PCR; TCRdb stores in-frame clones only, minus some. The data show 46,000 or so clones, under 95% seen once. This chain joins TRBV7-3 and TRBJ2-2, with TRBD2 as a possible D gene (5 bases). The receptor was derived from a man in his 70s with active COVID-19. Material: peripheral blood. In DNA, the CDR3 is TGTGCCAGCAGCCCCGGGATGATAACCCTCGGAACCGGGGAGCTGTTTTTT. Protein sequence: CASSPGMITLGTGELFF.